This T cell receptor (beta chain) was captured by sequencing in a study of blood T cell repertoires in COVID-19. The overall study: The United States, Italy and Spain supplied acute and convalescent COVID-19 samples. In each case, the material was cDNA or gDNA derived from T cells, B-cell-depleted T cells, or PBMCs.

V lost 2 bases, J lost 7 bases, and 10 bases stayed unmatched. Per germline, CDR1 SEHNR and CDR2 FQNEAQ (reference sequence). This CDR3 comprises 16 residues. Authors' analysis steps: Reference gene primer amplification yielded estimated nucleated cell counts. Method: immunoSEQ multiplex PCR; TCRdb's copy keeps in-frame clones and lacks some. Clonal size and the V and J genes are those of that table, whereas D and trimming came from the DNA. The sample gives about 34,000 clones, approximately 89% of which show up once; 14% is in the top ten. The source of this sequence is a man between 60 and 75 years old with active COVID-19. This rearrangement joins TRBV7-9 to TRBJ2-1; TRBD2 matches 8 bases. Sequenced: peripheral blood. Here the CDR3 reads CASSLRAREGRNEQFF. The DNA of the CDR3 is TGTGCCAGCAGCTTAAGGGCCCGGGAGGGCCGAAATGAGCAGTTCTTC.